This entry describes one T cell receptor beta chain. The antigen is not known. This sample was taken from a study of cytomegalovirus exposure and HLA in healthy donors. The CDR3 consists of 14 residues. Germline-derived CDR1 and CDR2 are ENHRY and SYGVKD. Trimming took 2 bases from V and 4 from J; bases not matched to a gene: 3. The table came from immunoSEQ multiplex PCR; TCRdb's copy has only in-frame clones and leaves some out. Seen here are 200,000 to 250,000 clones, over 80% observed once, and the top ten hold over 11%. Whole-study results and caveats: Among TCR sequences, most were rare, though some public TCRs appeared in many donors. Reported performance of the classifier showed diagnosis of cytomegalovirus status with high specificity and sensitivity. Subsequent analysis revealed that first-cohort TCR clusters tended to co-occur in the 90 to 150 validation repertoires. Associated with cytomegalovirus, according to the listing, were 150 to 200 TCR beta chains.

This sequence joins TRBV10-3 and TRBJ2-7; 9 nucleotides agree with TRBD1. Sequenced material: PBMCs. This TCR was sampled from a woman aged 25 to 39 in good health and CMV-seropositive. The CDR3 nucleotides are TGTGCCATCAGTGAGCCGGACAGGGGTTACGAGCAGTACTTC. This translates into CAISEPDRGYEQYF.